This TCR beta chain was sequenced in a study of OX40 agonist ivuxolimab in advanced cancers. Using immunoSEQ multiplex PCR, the repertoire was profiled, and TCRdb retains in-frame clones only, with some absent. The sample yields 70,000 to 80,000 clones, approximately 88% seen once. Autoimmune disease history or systemic immunosuppression led to patient exclusion. CDR1 is SNHLY, CDR2 FYNNEI, per germline. V was shortened by 6 bases and J by 0 bases, with 11 bases between the two germline ends. The CDR3 runs to 15 residues. This chain links TRBV2 with TRBJ1-4; D not certain. The source of this sequence is an adult with an advanced solid tumor such as melanoma, head and neck, liver or kidney cancer. The material was CD4+ or CD8+ T cells sorted from blood, obtained in a trial of the OX40 agonist ivuxolimab. CDR3 sequence: CASRGSSATNEKLFF. In nucleotides, the CDR3 is TGTGCCAGCAGGGGGAGCTCTGCAACTAATGAAAAACTGTTTTTT.